This TCR beta chain appears in the sequencing data of a study of OX40 agonist ivuxolimab in advanced cancers. The study, taken as a whole, reports: A proportion of nonresponders additionally exhibited low normalized T-cell clonal expansion.

CDR3 length equals 15 residues. CDR1 is SGHTA and CDR2 is FQGNSA in the germline V gene. V shed 1 base and J shed 1 base, with 9 bases lying between them. Comment on this clone: Its antigen is not known.

Sequencing was performed with immunoSEQ multiplex PCR; in TCRdb, only in-frame clones are kept and a portion is missing. This repertoire shows 55,000 to 65,000 clones, around 93% found once; its top ten account for approximately 0.44%. The starting material was CD4+ or CD8+ T cells sorted from blood, obtained in a trial of the OX40 agonist ivuxolimab. The source of this sequence is an adult with an advanced solid tumor such as melanoma, head and neck, liver or kidney cancer. The V call is TRBV7-2, the J call TRBJ2-3; weak D call: TRBD1 (6 bases). CDR3 amino acids: CASSLGGQRTDTQYF. CDR3 coding DNA: TGTGCCAGCAGCTTAGGGGGACAACGCACAGATACGCAGTATTTT.